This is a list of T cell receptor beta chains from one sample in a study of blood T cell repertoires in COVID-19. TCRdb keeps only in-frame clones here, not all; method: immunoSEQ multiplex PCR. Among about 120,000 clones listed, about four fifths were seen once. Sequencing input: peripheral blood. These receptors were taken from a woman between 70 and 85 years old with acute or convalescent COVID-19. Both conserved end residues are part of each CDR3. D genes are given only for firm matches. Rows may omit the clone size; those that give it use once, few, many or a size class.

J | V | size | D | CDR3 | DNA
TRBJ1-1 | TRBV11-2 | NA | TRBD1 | CASSLDDRVRTEAFF | TGTGCCAGCAGCTTAGACGACAGGGTACGGACTGAAGCTTTCTTT
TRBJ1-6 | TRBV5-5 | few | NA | CASSLGRGLASPLHF | TGTGCCAGCAGCTTGGGCAGGGGATTAGCTTCACCCCTCCACTTT
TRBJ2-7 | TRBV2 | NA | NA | CASMGGASYEQYF | TGTGCCAGCATGGGTGGGGCCTCCTACGAGCAGTACTTC
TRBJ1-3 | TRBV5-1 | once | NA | CASSLHSFGNTIYF | TGCGCCAGCAGCTTGCACAGCTTTGGAAACACCATATATTTT
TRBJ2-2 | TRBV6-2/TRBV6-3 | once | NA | CASSYRGTGELFF | TGTGCCAGCAGTTACCGGGGGACCGGGGAGCTGTTTTTT
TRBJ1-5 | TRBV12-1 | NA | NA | CASSFLWGRNIYSNQPQHF | TGTGCCAGCAGCTTTCTGTGGGGCCGGAATATCTATAGCAATCAGCCCCAGCATTTT
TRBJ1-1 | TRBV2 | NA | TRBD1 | CATSGQGASTEAFF | TGTGCCACCAGCGGACAGGGGGCGAGCACTGAAGCTTTCTTT
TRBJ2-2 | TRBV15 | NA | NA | CATSRARNTGELFF | TGTGCCACCAGCAGAGCCCGGAACACCGGGGAGCTGTTTTTT
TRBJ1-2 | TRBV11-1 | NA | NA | CASSPRGGQGYTF | TGTGCCAGCAGCCCCCGGGGGGGGCAAGGCTACACCTTC
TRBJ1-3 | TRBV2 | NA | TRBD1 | CAKDRGAAIDSGNTIYF | TGTGCCAAAGACAGGGGAGCCGCGATTGACTCTGGAAACACCATATATTTT
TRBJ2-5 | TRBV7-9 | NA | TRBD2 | CASSTGLAGSETQYF | TGTGCCAGCAGCACGGGACTAGCGGGGAGTGAGACCCAGTACTTC
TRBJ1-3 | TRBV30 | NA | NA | CAWSIGTFSGNTIYF | TGTGCCTGGAGTATAGGGACTTTCTCTGGAAACACCATATATTTT
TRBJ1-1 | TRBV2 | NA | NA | CASSRLRTGNTEAFF | TGTGCCAGCAGTCGACTACGGACGGGGAACACTGAAGCTTTCTTT
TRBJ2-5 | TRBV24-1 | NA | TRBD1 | CATSDLPGQAKETQYF | TGTGCCACCAGTGATTTACCGGGACAGGCGAAAGAGACCCAGTACTTC
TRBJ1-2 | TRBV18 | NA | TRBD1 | CASSPDRVYAGYTF | TGTGCCAGCTCACCCGACAGGGTTTATGCTGGCTACACCTTC
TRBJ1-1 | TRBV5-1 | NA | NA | CASSSGQPNTEAFF | TGCGCCAGCAGCTCGGGACAACCGAACACTGAAGCTTTCTTT
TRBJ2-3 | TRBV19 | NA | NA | CASTGQSPRPDTQYF | TGTGCCAGTACCGGACAGTCCCCTCGACCAGATACGCAGTATTTT
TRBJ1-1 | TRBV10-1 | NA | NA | CASSDGESTGTKFMNTEAFF | TGCGCCAGCAGTGACGGAGAATCGACCGGGACAAAGTTCATGAACACTGAAGCTTTCTTT
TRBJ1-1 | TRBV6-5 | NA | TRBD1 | CASRRDRVDTEAFF | TGTGCCAGCAGGAGGGACAGGGTTGACACTGAAGCTTTCTTT
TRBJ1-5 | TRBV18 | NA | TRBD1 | CASSQGQGGQPQHF | TGTGCCAGCTCCCAGGGACAGGGCGGTCAGCCCCAGCATTTT
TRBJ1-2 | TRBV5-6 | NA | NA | CASSLGAGRGYGYTF | TGTGCCAGCAGCTTGGGAGCAGGCCGTGGATATGGCTACACCTTC
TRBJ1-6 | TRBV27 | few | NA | CASSSTGWGDSPLHF | TGTGCCAGCAGTTCAACAGGGTGGGGCGATTCACCCCTCCACTTT
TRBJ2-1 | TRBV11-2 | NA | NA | CASSGLKAGSYNEQFF | TGTGCCAGCAGCGGCCTCAAAGCGGGCTCCTACAATGAGCAGTTCTTC
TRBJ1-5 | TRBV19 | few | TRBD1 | CASRQDRGQNQPQHF | TGTGCCAGTAGGCAAGACAGGGGGCAGAATCAGCCCCAGCATTTT
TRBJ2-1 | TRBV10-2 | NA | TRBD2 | CASRRNAGGISYNEQFF | TGCGCCAGCAGGAGGAACGCGGGGGGGATCTCCTACAATGAGCAGTTCTTC
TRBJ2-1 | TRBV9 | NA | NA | CASSRGGSNNEQFF | TGTGCCAGCTCAAGAGGCGGGTCGAACAATGAGCAGTTCTTC
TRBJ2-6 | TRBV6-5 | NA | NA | CASKLSGANVLTF | TGTGCCAGCAAACTATCTGGGGCCAACGTCCTGACTTTC
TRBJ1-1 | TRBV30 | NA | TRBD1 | CAWRPQGAGWNTEAFF | TGTGCCTGGAGACCACAGGGGGCAGGATGGAACACTGAAGCTTTCTTT
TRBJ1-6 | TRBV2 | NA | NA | CASSAQGSYNSPLHF | TGTGCCAGCAGTGCCCAGGGTTCCTATAATTCACCCCTCCACTTT
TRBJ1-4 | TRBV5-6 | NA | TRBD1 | CASSYLDRGNEKLFF | TGTGCCAGCAGCTACTTGGACAGGGGTAATGAAAAACTGTTTTTT
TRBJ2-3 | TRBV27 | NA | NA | CASSLFQADTQYF | TGTGCCAGCAGTTTATTTCAGGCAGATACGCAGTATTTT
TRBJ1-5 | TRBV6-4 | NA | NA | CASNPDSYSNQPQHF | TGTGCCAGCAATCCGGACAGTTATAGCAATCAGCCCCAGCATTTT
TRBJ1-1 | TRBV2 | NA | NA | CAILIQRRDRSLDTEAFF | TGTGCCATCCTTATTCAACGGCGGGACCGCTCCTTGGACACTGAAGCTTTCTTT
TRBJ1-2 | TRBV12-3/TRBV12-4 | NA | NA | CASSFTTRGYTF | TGTGCCAGCAGTTTTACGACGCGGGGCTACACCTTC
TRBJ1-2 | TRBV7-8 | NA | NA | CASSDKTEPYGYTF | TGTGCCAGCAGCGACAAGACAGAGCCCTATGGCTACACCTTC
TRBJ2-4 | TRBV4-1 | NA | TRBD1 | CASSLGQGSANIQYF | TGCGCCAGCAGCTTGGGACAGGGAAGTGCAAACATTCAGTACTTC
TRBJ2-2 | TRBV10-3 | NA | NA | CAISDERLGELFF | TGTGCCATCAGTGACGAAAGACTCGGGGAGCTGTTTTTT
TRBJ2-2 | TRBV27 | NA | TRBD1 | CASNRQGASGELFF | TGTGCCAGCAACCGACAGGGGGCTAGCGGGGAGCTGTTTTTT
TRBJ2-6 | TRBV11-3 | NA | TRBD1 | CASSPDRAGANVLTF | TGTGCCAGCAGCCCCGACAGGGCTGGGGCCAACGTCCTGACTTTC
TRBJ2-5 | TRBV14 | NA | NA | CASSQGVGGPQETQYF | TGTGCCAGCAGCCAAGGGGTGGGGGGACCCCAAGAGACCCAGTACTTC
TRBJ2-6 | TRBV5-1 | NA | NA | CASSLTQGLTSGANVLTF | TGCGCCAGCAGCCTAACACAGGGCCTTACCTCTGGGGCCAACGTCCTGACTTTC
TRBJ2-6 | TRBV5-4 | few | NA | CASSLPQGYNVLTF | TGTGCCAGCAGCTTGCCGCAGGGATACAACGTCCTGACTTTC
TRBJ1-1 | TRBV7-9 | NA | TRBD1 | CASSSFAPRQGGKNTEAFF | TGTGCCAGCAGCTCTTTCGCCCCTCGACAGGGCGGCAAGAACACTGAAGCTTTCTTT
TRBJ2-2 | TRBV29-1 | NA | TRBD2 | CSGGTSGVNTGELFF | TGCAGCGGTGGGACTAGCGGGGTGAACACCGGGGAGCTGTTTTTT
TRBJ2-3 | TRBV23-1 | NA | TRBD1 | CASSQTGLTGDKLNTDTQYF | TGCGCCAGCAGTCAAACCGGACTGACAGGGGATAAATTAAACACAGATACGCAGTATTTT
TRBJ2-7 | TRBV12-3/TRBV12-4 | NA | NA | CASSMDSNEQYF | TGTGCCAGCAGCATGGACAGTAACGAGCAGTACTTC
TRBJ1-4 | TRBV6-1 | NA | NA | CASSEVPGNVEKLFF | TGTGCCAGCAGTGAAGTACCAGGGAATGTTGAAAAACTGTTTTTT
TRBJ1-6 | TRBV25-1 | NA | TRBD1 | CASSESHRGGPLHF | TGTGCCAGCAGTGAATCTCACAGGGGAGGTCCTCTCCACTTT
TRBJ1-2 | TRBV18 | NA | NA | CASSPDRNRHDYTF | TGTGCCAGCTCACCCGACCGCAACCGACATGACTACACCTTC
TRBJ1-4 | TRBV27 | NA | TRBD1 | CASSLWGQGGEKLFF | TGTGCCAGCAGTTTGTGGGGACAGGGTGGGGAAAAACTGTTTTTT
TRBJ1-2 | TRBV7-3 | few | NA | CASSKWGDGYTF | TGTGCCAGCAGCAAATGGGGAGATGGCTACACCTTC
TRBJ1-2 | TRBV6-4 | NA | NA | CASSPGQNYGYTF | TGTGCCAGCAGCCCCGGACAGAACTATGGCTACACCTTC
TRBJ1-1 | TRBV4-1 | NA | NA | CASSQDWSGGTEAFF | TGCGCCAGCAGCCAAGATTGGAGCGGGGGCACTGAAGCTTTCTTT